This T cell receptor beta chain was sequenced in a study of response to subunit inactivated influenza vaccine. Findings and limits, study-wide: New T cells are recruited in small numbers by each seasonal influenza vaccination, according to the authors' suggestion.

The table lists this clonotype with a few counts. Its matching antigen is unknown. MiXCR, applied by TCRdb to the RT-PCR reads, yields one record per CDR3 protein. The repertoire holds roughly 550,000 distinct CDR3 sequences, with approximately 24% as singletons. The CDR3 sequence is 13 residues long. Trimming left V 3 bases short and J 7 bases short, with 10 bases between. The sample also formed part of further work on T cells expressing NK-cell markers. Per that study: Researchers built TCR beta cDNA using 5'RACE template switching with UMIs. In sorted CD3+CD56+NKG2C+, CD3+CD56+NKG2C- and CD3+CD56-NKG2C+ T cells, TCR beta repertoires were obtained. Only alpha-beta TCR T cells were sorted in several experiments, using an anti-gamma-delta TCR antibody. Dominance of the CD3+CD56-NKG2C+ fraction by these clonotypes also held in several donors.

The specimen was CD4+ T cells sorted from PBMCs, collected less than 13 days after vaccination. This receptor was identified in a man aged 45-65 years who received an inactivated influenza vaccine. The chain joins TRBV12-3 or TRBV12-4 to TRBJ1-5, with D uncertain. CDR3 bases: TGTGCCAGCAGTTTGTCGGGTGTGCAGCCCCAGCATTTT. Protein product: CASSLSGVQPQHF.